The 18 T cell receptor beta chains listed next were all sequenced from one sample in a study of beta chain features in type 1 diabetes. Study-wide results and limits: In every one of the four CD4+ subsets, TCRB CDR3s were moderately but significantly shorter in Type 1 diabetes patients.

The antigens of these receptors remain unknown. Expressed TCRB transcripts got sequenced, as all isolated RNA was reverse transcribed. Produced via immunoSEQ multiplex PCR; TCRdb's table is partial and in-frame only. This table holds 300,000 or so clones, less than 15% found once. The sample consisted of naive CD4+ T cells from blood. The receptors stem from a woman younger than 35 with type 1 diabetes.

The chain employs TRBV30 and TRBJ2-1; TRBD2 is a possible D gene (5 bases). The V end lost 1 base, the J end lost 4 bases, and 8 bases lay between the germline ends. The germline CDR1 and CDR2 sequences are GTSNPN and SVGIG (reference sequence). The CDR3 extends over 13 amino acids. CDR3 loop: CAWSELEYNEQFF. DNA of the CDR3: TGTGCCTGGAGTGAACTAGAGTACAATGAGCAGTTCTTC.

This clone has just a few counts. The chain combines TRBV7-9 with TRBJ1-1, with 7 nucleotides matching TRBD1. This CDR3 spans 14 amino acids. V dropped 2 bases and J dropped 4; count of bases not matched to a gene: 4. Germline CDR1 SEHNR, CDR2 FQNEAQ (reference sequence). The CDR3 DNA is TGTGCCAGCAGCTTAATAGGGGGCAGCACTGAAGCTTTCTTT. Translating gives CASSLIGGSTEAFF.

The V gene is TRBV5-6, the J gene TRBJ1-2, with TRBD1 matching over 8 bases. CDR1 is SGHDT and CDR2 is YYEEEE in the germline V gene. The CDR3 extends over 14 amino acids. Trimming removed 4 bases from V and 8 bases from J; junction bases left unmatched: 10. In nucleotides, the CDR3 is TGTGCCAGCAGCCGCAGGGGGCTACGGGGAGGCTACACCTTC. Its protein is CASSRRGLRGGYTF.

This clone was detected a few times. V and J are TRBV15 and TRBJ2-3; D remains unclear. This CDR3 spans 13 amino acids. V was trimmed by 4 bases and J by 3 bases, leaving 8 bases between them. Germline CDR1 reads LNHNV; CDR2 reads YYDKDF (reference sequence). For the CDR3, the DNA is TGTGCCACCAGCAAGCAAAAGACAGATACGCAGTATTTT. It specifies CATSKQKTDTQYF.

The chain uses TRBV7-2 and TRBJ2-1; 9 bases fit TRBD2. Per the germline V gene, CDR1 is SGHTA and CDR2 is FQGNSA. This CDR3 is built from 16 residues. J lost 7 bases, V lost 5 bases, and 12 bases had no gene match. The DNA of the CDR3 is TGTGCCAGCAGCATCACCCCGGGACTAGCAATAAATGAGCAGTTCTTC. This translates into CASSITPGLAINEQFF.

This clone came up a few times. The chain joins TRBV19 to TRBJ1-2; no reliable D call. The CDR3 is 12 amino acids. The V end was cut by 5 bases, the J end by 4 bases, with 8 bases between. Germline V gene sequence: CDR1 LNHDA, CDR2 SQIVND (reference sequence). The CDR3 coding sequence is TGTGCCAGTAGTCTCCAGGCCTATGGCTACACCTTC. Translation: CASSLQAYGYTF.

Only a few counts were recorded for this clone. The rearrangement links TRBV4-1 to TRBJ1-5; D gene unclear. The CDR3 is 15 residues long. The germline V gene encodes CDR1 MGHRA and CDR2 YSYEKL. Trimming shortened V by 4 bases and J by 3 bases, and 13 bases separated the two germline ends. CDR3 DNA: TGCGCCAGCAGCCCTCTGACCGGGGTCAATCAGCCCCAGCATTTT. Encoded protein: CASSPLTGVNQPQHF.

The V call is TRBV7-3, the J call TRBJ2-7; TRBD2 might be the D (6 bases). Trimming left V 5 bases short and J 5 bases short, with 19 bases between. The CDR3 is 15 residues long. Germline lookup yields CDR1 SGHTA and CDR2 FQGTGA. The CDR3 DNA reads as TGTGCCAGCAGCGCGGGACTCGGGGTTTCTCACGAGCAGTACTTC. The encoded protein is CASSAGLGVSHEQYF.

The chain couples TRBV7-8 to TRBJ2-5; D is perhaps TRBD2 (5 bases). CDR1 and CDR2 (germline): SGHVS, FQNEAQ. The CDR3 totals 15 residues. Trimming cost V 1 base and J 4 bases, with 13 bases left between them. For the CDR3, the DNA is TGTGCCAGCAGCTTAGTCACGAGGGCAGGAGAGACCCAGTACTTC. Encoded protein: CASSLVTRAGETQYF.

The chain joins TRBV9 to TRBJ2-5; the match to TRBD2 covers 12 bases. This CDR3 spans 17 amino acids. Unmatched junction bases numbered 5, after V lost 0 bases and J lost 2 bases. From germline, CDR1 is SGDLS and CDR2 YYNGEE. The CDR3 reads CASSVGRTSGEQETQYF. Here the CDR3 DNA reads TGTGCCAGCAGCGTAGGACGGACTAGCGGGGAACAAGAGACCCAGTACTTC.

This sequence joins TRBV11-2 and TRBJ1-5; 7 bases match TRBD1. This CDR3 has 14 amino acids. CDR1 and CDR2 (germline): SGHAT, FQNNGV. V dropped 5 bases and J dropped 3; count of bases not matched to a gene: 4. CDR3 residues: CASSRGQSNQPQHF. CDR3 sequence (DNA): TGTGCCAGCAGCCGGGGACAGTCCAATCAGCCCCAGCATTTT.

This CDR3 reads CASSRDDYEQYF. CDR3 bases: TGTGCCAGCAGCCGGGATGACTACGAGCAGTACTTC. This rearrangement joins TRBV9 to TRBJ2-7, with TRBD2 as a possible D gene (5 bases). With 4 bases removed from V and 3 bases from J, the gap between germline ends came to 8 bases. This CDR3 comprises 12 residues. CDR1 SGDLS and CDR2 YYNGEE come from the germline V gene.

This chain connects TRBV5-6 to TRBJ2-1, with 9 bases lining up with TRBD2. Germline V lookup: CDR1 SGHDT, CDR2 YYEEEE. V lost 2 bases to trimming and J lost 5 bases; unmatched junction nucleotides: 5. The length of the CDR3 is 15 residues. The CDR3 DNA follows: TGTGCCAGCAGCTTTGGGCTAGCGGGGAACAATGAGCAGTTCTTC. Protein: CASSFGLAGNNEQFF.

This clone occurred a few times. The gene calls are TRBV7-6 and TRBJ2-7, with 11 bases that match TRBD2. CDR1 and CDR2 (germline): SGHVS, FNYEAQ. This CDR3 has 13 residues. The V segment lost 3 bases and the J segment 6 bases; nucleotides outside the gene matches: 1. This chain's CDR3 is CASSLLAGGEQYV. The DNA for the CDR3 is TGTGCCAGCAGCTTGCTAGCGGGAGGCGAGCAGTACGTC.

This sequence joins TRBV18 and TRBJ2-5, with TRBD2 matching over 12 bases. Per the germline V gene, CDR1 is KGHSH and CDR2 is LQKENI. Trimming cost V 2 bases and J 5 bases; bases outside gene matches: 9. The CDR3 runs to 17 residues. The CDR3 is CASSPGASGRAAETQYF. The CDR3 DNA is TGTGCCAGCTCACCAGGGGCTAGCGGGAGGGCCGCTGAGACCCAGTACTTC.

V is TRBV5-1 and J is TRBJ2-3; 9 bases align to TRBD2. V shed 5 bases and J 2 bases; nucleotides not matched to a gene: 6. The CDR3 consists of 15 residues. From germline, CDR1 is SGHRS and CDR2 YFSETQ. The DNA for the CDR3 is TGCGCCAGCAGTCAGGGACTAGCTTCCACAGATACGCAGTATTTT. This sequence encodes CASSQGLASTDTQYF. The entire variable domain, with the rest obtained from reference TRBV5-1 and TRBJ2-3, is as follows: KAGVTQTPRYLIKTRGQQVTLSCSPISGHRSVSWYQQTPGQGLQFLFEYFSETQRNKGNFPGRFSGRQFSNSRSEMNVSTLELGDSALYLCASSQGLASTDTQYFGPGTRLTVL.

This clone was counted a few times. The V gene is TRBV10-3, the J gene TRBJ2-7, with 10 bases aligning to TRBD2. The germline CDR1 and CDR2 sequences are ENHRY and SYGVKD. J was trimmed by 6 bases and V by 4 bases; bases with no gene match: 12. The CDR3 is made up of 16 amino acids. CDR3 nucleotide sequence: TGTGCCATCAGTGCCTTACAAGCGGGAGGGTTGGGCGAGCAGTACGTC. Protein product: CAISALQAGGLGEQYV.

The chain recombines TRBV6-1 with TRBJ2-7, with TRBD1 identical over 10 bases. The ends lost 6 bases at V and 0 bases at J; junction bases unmatched: 2. The CDR3 consists of 14 residues. CDR1 and CDR2 (germline): MNHNS, SASEGT. CDR3 DNA sequence: TGTGCCAGCAGCCGGGACAGGGGCTCCTACGAGCAGTACGTC. Amino acid sequence: CASSRDRGSYEQYV.